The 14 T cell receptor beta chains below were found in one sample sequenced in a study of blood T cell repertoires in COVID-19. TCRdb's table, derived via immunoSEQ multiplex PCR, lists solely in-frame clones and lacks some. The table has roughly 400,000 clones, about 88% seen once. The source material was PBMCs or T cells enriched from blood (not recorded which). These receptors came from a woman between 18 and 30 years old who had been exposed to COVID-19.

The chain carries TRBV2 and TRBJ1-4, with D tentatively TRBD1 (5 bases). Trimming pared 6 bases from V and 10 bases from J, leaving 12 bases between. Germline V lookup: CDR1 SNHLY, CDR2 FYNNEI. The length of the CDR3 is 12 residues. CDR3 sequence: CASRMDTLKLFF. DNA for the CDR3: TGTGCCAGCAGGATGGACACTTTAAAACTGTTTTTT.

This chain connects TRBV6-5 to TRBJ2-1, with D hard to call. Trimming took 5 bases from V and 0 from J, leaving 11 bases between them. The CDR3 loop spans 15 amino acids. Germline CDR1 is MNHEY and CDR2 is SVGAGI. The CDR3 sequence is CASSPDSYSYNEQFF. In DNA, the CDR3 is TGTGCCAGCAGTCCTGACTCCTACTCCTACAATGAGCAGTTCTTC.

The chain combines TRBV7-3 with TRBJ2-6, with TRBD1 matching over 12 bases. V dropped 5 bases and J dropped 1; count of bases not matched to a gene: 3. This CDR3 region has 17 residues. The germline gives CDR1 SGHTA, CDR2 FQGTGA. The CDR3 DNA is TGTGCCAGCAGCCCGGGACAGGGGGCGTCTGGGGCCAACGTCCTGACTTTC. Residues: CASSPGQGASGANVLTF.

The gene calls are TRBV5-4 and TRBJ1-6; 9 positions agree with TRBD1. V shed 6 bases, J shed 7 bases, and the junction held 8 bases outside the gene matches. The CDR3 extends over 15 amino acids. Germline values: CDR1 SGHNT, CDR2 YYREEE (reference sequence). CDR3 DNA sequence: TGTGCCAGCAACTCTCCGGGACAGGGAAATTCACCCCTCCACTTT. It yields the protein CASNSPGQGNSPLHF.

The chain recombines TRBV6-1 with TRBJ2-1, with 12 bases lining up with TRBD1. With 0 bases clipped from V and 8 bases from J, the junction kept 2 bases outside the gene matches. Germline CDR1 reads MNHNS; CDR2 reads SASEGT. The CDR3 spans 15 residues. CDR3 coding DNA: TGTGCCAGCAGTGAAGCAGGGACAGGGGGCCATGAGCAGTTCTTC. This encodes CASSEAGTGGHEQFF.

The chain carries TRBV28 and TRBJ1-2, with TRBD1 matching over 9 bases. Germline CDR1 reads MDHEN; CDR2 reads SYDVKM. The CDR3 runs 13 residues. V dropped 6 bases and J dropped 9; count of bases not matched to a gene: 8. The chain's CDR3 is CASSLRTGVRYTF. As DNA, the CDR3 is TGTGCCAGCAGCCTCCGGACAGGGGTTCGCTACACCTTC.

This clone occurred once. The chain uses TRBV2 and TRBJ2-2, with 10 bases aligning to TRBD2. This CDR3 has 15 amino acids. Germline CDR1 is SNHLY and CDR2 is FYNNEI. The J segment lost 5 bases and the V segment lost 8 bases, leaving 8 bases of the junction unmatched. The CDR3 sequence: CASGEGLAITGELFF. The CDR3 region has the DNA TGTGCCAGCGGCGAGGGACTAGCGATTACCGGGGAGCTGTTTTTT.

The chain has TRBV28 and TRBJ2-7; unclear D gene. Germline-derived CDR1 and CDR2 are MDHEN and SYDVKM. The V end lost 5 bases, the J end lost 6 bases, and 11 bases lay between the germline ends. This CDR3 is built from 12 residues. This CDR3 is CASSGNRGEQYF. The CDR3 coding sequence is TGTGCCAGCAGTGGAAATAGAGGCGAGCAGTACTTC.

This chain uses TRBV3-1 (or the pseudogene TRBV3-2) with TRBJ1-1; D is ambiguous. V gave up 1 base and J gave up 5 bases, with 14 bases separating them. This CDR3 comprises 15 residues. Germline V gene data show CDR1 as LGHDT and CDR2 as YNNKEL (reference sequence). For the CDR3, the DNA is TGTGCCAGCAGCCAAGGTGCCCGAATCAGGACTGAAGCTTTCTTT. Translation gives CASSQGARIRTEAFF.

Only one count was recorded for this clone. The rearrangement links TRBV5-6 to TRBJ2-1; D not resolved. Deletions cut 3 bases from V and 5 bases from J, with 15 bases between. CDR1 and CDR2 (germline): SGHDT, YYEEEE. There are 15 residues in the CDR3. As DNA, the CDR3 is TGTGCCAGCAGCTCTCGTCCCTCGGTGAACAATGAGCAGTTCTTC. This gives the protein CASSSRPSVNNEQFF.

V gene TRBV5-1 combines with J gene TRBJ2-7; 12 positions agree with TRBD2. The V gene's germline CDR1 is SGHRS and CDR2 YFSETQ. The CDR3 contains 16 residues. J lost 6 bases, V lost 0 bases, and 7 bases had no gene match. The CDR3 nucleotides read TGCGCCAGCAGCTTGGTTGCGGGACTAGCGGGCTCCGAGCAGTACTTC. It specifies CASSLVAGLAGSEQYF.

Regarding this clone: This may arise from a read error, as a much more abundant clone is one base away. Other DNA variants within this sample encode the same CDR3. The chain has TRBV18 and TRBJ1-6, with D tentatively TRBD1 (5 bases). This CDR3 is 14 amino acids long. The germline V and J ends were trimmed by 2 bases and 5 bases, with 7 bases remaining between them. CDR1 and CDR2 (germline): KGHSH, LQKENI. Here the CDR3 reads CASSPSGNNSPLHF. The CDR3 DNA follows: TGTGCCAGCTCACCATCAGGGAATAATTCACCCCTCCACTTT.

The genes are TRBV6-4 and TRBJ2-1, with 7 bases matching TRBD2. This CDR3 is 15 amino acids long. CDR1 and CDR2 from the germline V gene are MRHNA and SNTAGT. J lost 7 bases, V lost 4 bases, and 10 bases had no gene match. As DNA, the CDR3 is TGTGCCAGCAGTGGATCTGCGGGAGAGGGAAATGAGCAGTTCTTC. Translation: CASSGSAGEGNEQFF.

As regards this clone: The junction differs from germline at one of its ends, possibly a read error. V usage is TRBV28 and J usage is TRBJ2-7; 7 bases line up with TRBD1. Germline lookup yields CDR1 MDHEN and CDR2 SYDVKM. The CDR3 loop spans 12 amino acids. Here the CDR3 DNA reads TGTGCCAGCAGTAACCGACCAGACAGGGCAGACTTC. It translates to CASSNRPDRADF.